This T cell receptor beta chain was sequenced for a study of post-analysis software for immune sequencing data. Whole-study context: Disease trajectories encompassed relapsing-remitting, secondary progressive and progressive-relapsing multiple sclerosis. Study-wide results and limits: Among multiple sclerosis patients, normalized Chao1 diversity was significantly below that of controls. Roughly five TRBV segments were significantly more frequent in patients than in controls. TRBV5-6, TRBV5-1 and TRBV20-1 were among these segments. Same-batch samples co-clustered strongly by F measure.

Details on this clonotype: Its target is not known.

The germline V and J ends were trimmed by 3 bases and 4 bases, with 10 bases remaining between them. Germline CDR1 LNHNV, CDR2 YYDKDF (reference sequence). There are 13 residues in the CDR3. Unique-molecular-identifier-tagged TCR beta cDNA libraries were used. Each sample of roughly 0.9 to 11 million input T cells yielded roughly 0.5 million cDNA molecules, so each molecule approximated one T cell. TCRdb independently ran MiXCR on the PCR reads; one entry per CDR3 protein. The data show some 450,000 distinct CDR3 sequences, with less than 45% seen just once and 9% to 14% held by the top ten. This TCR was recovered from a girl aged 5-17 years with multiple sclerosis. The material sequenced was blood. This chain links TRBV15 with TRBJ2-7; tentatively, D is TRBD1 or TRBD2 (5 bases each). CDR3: CATSRARGYEQYF. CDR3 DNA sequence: TGTGCCACCAGCAGGGCGAGGGGATACGAGCAGTACTTC.